This T cell receptor (beta chain) was captured in a study of T cell responses to AZD1222 COVID-19 vaccine. Trimming stripped 3 bases from V and 1 base from J, with 3 bases between. The CDR3 spans 12 residues. Germline CDR1 and CDR2: LGHDT and YNNKEL (reference sequence). The data were produced by immunoSEQ multiplex PCR, yet TCRdb's version contains in-frame clones alone and is incomplete. Counted here are around 130,000 clones, roughly 94% occurring once; the ten biggest clones make up 6% to 7%. The source was peripheral blood, collected on day 0 of AZD1222 vaccination. This chain links TRBV3-1 (or the pseudogene TRBV3-2) with TRBJ2-5; D ambiguous. The receptor comes from an adult in good health. CDR3 DNA: TGTGCCAGCAGCCACATCCAAGAGACCCAGTACTTC. Protein: CASSHIQETQYF.